This T cell receptor beta chain was sequenced for a study of cytomegalovirus exposure and HLA in healthy donors. Study context: The Caucasian-associated ancestry cluster contained roughly four fifths of the roughly 400 genotyped donors.

A multiplex PCR was run with 60 Vbeta primers and 13 Jbeta primers. Clones were read by immunoSEQ multiplex PCR, and TCRdb kept only the in-frame ones, dropping some. The table has tens of thousands of clones, approximately 52% seen once. Study-level points and caveats: The CMV antigen specificity of a few CMV-associated chains was confirmed through in vitro analysis.

Likely unrecorded immune exposures existed in these nominally healthy donors. A remark on this clone: Antigen: not known.

Germline CDR1 reads SGHNT; CDR2 reads YYREEE (reference sequence). The CDR3 has 15 residues. Trimming shortened V by 0 bases and J by 7 bases, and 13 bases separated the two germline ends. The source material was PBMCs. The chain has TRBV5-4 and TRBJ1-4; D not certain. The receptor's source is a human donor in good health. The DNA for the CDR3 is TGTGCCAGCAGCTTGGATCGTGGCCGGGGTGAAAAACTGTTTTTT. It specifies CASSLDRGRGEKLFF.